This T cell receptor (beta chain) appears in the sequencing data of a study of blood T cell repertoires in COVID-19. In the study overall: From the United States, Italy and Spain came samples of acute and convalescent COVID-19. T cells, B-cell-depleted T cells, or PBMCs provided the cDNA or gDNA that served as material.

Trimming pared 0 bases from V and 4 bases from J, leaving 13 bases between. The CDR3 is 15 residues long. The V gene's germline CDR1 is SGHRS and CDR2 YFSETQ. The data were produced by immunoSEQ multiplex PCR, yet TCRdb's version contains in-frame clones alone and is incomplete. The table shows around 230,000 clones, with roughly 90% occurring only once. Recruitment covered about two dozen US areas and drew participants whose ages spanned roughly 18 to 90 years. Cohort 3 recovered donors had two negative PCRs, clearance, or symptom resolution. The clonotype comes from a woman aged 25 to 39 who had recovered from COVID-19. The sequenced material came from PBMCs or T cells enriched from blood (not recorded which). The rearrangement uses TRBV5-1 and TRBJ1-2, with D possibly being TRBD1 (5 bases). CDR3 region: CASSLAAGLSYGYTF. CDR3 nucleotides: TGCGCCAGCAGCTTGGCTGCAGGGTTAAGCTATGGCTACACCTTC.